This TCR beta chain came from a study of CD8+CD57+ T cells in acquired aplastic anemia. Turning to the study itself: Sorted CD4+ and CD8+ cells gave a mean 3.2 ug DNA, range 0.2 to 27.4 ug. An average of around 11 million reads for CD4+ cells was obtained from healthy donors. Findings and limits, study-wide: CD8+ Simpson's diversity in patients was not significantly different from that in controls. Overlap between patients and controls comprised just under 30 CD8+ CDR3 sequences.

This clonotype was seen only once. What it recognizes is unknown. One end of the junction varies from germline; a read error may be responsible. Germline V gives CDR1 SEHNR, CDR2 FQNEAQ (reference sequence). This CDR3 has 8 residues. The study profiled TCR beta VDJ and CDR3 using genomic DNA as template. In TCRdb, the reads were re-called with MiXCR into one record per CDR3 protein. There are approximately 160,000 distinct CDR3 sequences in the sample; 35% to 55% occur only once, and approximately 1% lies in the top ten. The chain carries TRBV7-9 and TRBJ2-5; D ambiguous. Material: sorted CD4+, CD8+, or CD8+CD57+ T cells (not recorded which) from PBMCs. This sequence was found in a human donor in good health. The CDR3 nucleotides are TGTGCCAGCAGCTTAGCTTCCTTC. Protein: CASSLASF.